Each of the 22 T cell receptor beta chains below was sequenced from the same sample in a study of blood T cells in healthy people across ages (dated by TCRdb to the mid-2010s). Preparation of the library involved 5' RACE. The sequencer listed for this sample is Illumina HiSeq 2500. The second PCR ran for about 6 to 11 cycles and used a J-beta primer mix along with a sample-barcoded 5' primer. The raw public reads went through TCRdb reprocessing: fastp at Q25, MiXCR clone calling, in-frame beta chains kept. Rows are combined by CDR3 protein, so each entry shows the most common genes and DNA. The sample table holds fewer than 1,000,000 distinct CDR3 sequences, of which 46% were seen once. The top ten hold about a sixth of the sample. Sequencing was carried out using blood. These receptors all come from a man older than 75 in good health.

The chain recombines TRBV2 with TRBJ2-7; 9 nucleotides match TRBD2. CDR1 and CDR2 (germline): SNHLY, FYNNEI. V lost 7 bases, J lost 2 bases, and 6 bases stayed unmatched. The CDR3 runs 14 residues. The CDR3 region has the DNA TGTGCCAGCAAATCGGGACTAGCTACCTACGAGCAGTACTTC. Translated, it gives CASKSGLATYEQYF.

This clonotype was seen ten or more times. The chain has TRBV6-5 and TRBJ2-1, with 8 bases identical to TRBD2. The V segment lost 6 bases and the J segment 5 bases; nucleotides outside the gene matches: 3. The CDR3 consists of 13 residues. CDR1 and CDR2 from the germline V gene are MNHEY and SVGAGI. The CDR3 region is CASSPGLDNEQFF. The DNA of the CDR3 is TGTGCCAGCAGCCCGGGACTAGACAATGAGCAGTTCTTC.

This clonotype has only a few counts. One end of the junction does not line up with germline, which may come from a read error. The rearrangement uses TRBV9 and TRBJ2-5, with D uncertain. CDR1 SGDLS and CDR2 YYNGEE come from the germline V gene. This CDR3 is built from 15 residues. The CDR3 loop is CACSVGGRLQETQYF. In nucleotides, the CDR3 is TGTGCCTGCAGCGTAGGCGGACGGTTACAAGAGACCCAGTACTTC.

This clonotype was counted between two and nine times. The J gene is TRBJ1-6, the V gene TRBV5-5, with D possibly being TRBD1 (5 bases). The germline CDR1 and CDR2 sequences are SGHKS and YYEKEE (reference sequence). Trimming took off 2 bases at V and 6 bases at J, with 9 bases between the two ends. The CDR3 runs to 14 residues. CDR3 nucleotide sequence: TGTGCCAGCAGCTTTACAGGAGTTAATTCACCCCTCCACTTT. Residues: CASSFTGVNSPLHF.

This clonotype has just a few counts. The chain recombines TRBV20-1 with TRBJ2-7; D remains ambiguous. V lost 1 base and J lost 4, with 14 bases in between. The CDR3 is 14 residues long. The V gene's germline CDR1 is DFQATT and CDR2 SNEGSKA (reference sequence). This chain's CDR3 is CSARATHGEYEQYF. The CDR3 nucleotides are TGCAGTGCTAGAGCAACACACGGTGAATACGAGCAGTACTTC.

This clonotype was seen just once. The rearrangement uses TRBV7-9 and TRBJ1-2, with D unclear. Germline V gene lookup returns CDR1 SEHNR and CDR2 FQNEAQ (reference sequence). The CDR3 length is 12 residues. Trimming stripped 5 bases from V and 7 bases from J, with 11 bases between. DNA for the CDR3: TGTGCCAGCAGCCCAGATTCTGGTGGCTACACCTTC. It translates to CASSPDSGGYTF.

The chain has TRBV7-9 and TRBJ1-5, with D hard to call. Trimming left V 5 bases short and J 2 bases short, with 10 bases between. Per germline, CDR1 SEHNR and CDR2 FQNEAQ (reference sequence). CDR3 length equals 14 residues. DNA for the CDR3: TGTGCCAGCAGCAGACCTGGGGGCAATCAGCCCCAGCATTTT. It is translated as CASSRPGGNQPQHF.

This clonotype was seen only a few times. The V gene is TRBV7-6, the J gene TRBJ2-3; 8 nucleotides agree with TRBD1. CDR1 and CDR2 (germline): SGHVS, FNYEAQ. This CDR3 has 15 amino acids. The ends lost 1 base at V and 4 bases at J; junction bases unmatched: 4. The DNA of the CDR3 is TGTGCCAGCAGCTTAGACCACAGGGGGGCAGATACGCAGTATTTT. Translated, it gives CASSLDHRGADTQYF. The complete variable domain, with remaining parts taken from reference TRBV7-6 and TRBJ2-3, reads GAGVSQSPRYKVTKRGQDVALRCDPISGHVSLYWYRQALGQGPEFLTYFNYEAQQDKSGLPNDRFSAERPEGSISTLTIQRTEQRDSAMYRCASSLDHRGADTQYFGPGTRLTVL.

At least ten counts were recorded for this clonotype. This may arise from a read error, as a much more abundant clone is one base away. This sequence joins TRBV21-1 and TRBJ2-5; the D call TRBD2 from the table was never checked on the DNA. TRBV21-1 is a known pseudogene. The CDR3 loop spans 17 amino acids. In nucleotides, the CDR3 is TGTGCCAGTCGCGGGGGGAGGCCTAGCGGGAGTGGGGGTGAGCAGTACTTC. It codes for CASRGGRPSGSGGEQYF.

There are a few counts of this clonotype. The V gene is TRBV7-6, the J gene TRBJ2-4, with D unclear. The J call may be wrong; the DNA end is better matched by TRBJ2-7. CDR1 and CDR2 (germline): SGHVS, FNYEAQ. The CDR3 spans 14 residues. For the CDR3, the DNA is TGTGCCAGCAGCTTAGGCGCCGTGTCGGTCGAGCAGTACTTC. Translating gives CASSLGAVSVEQYF.

The chain recombines TRBV12-3 or TRBV12-4 with TRBJ1-1; D perhaps matches TRBD1 (5 bases). Trimming took off 6 bases at V and 13 bases at J, with 18 bases between the two ends. The CDR3 runs 12 residues. This CDR3 reads CASSRLPGPNFF. In nucleotides, the CDR3 is TGTGCCAGCAGCCGATTGCCGGGACCCAATTTCTTT.

A word on this clonotype: Given a much more abundant clone one base away, this may be a read error. The rearrangement links TRBV25-1 to TRBJ2-7, with D uncertain. Trimming shortened V by 2 bases and J by 2 bases, and 10 bases separated the two germline ends. Germline CDR1 and CDR2: MGHDK and SYGVNS. The CDR3 runs to 14 residues. Written as DNA, the CDR3 is TGTGCCAGCAGTGAAGATAAGGGAACCTACGAGCAGTACTTC. It yields the protein CASSEDKGTYEQYF.

The V call is TRBV7-2, the J call TRBJ1-2; D is uncertain. The CDR3 runs to 16 residues. CDR1 is SGHTA, CDR2 FQGNSA, per germline. The V and J ends lost 2 bases and 0 bases respectively, with 13 bases between them. In DNA, the CDR3 is TGTGCCAGCAGCTTACTGAATATTCCAGCTAACTATGGCTACACCTTC. Translation gives CASSLLNIPANYGYTF.

The chain joins TRBV6-1 to TRBJ2-3; possibly TRBD2 for D (7 bases). V lost 8 bases, J lost 1 base, and 25 bases lay in between. This CDR3 is built from 18 residues. CDR1 is MNHNS and CDR2 is SASEGT in the germline V gene. As DNA, the CDR3 is TGTGCCAGCCGCGCTAGGGGGGGTAGCCGGTTGGGCACAGATACGCAGTATTTT. As protein: CASRARGGSRLGTDTQYF.

In its sample, this clonotype was seen a few times. The V call is TRBV29-1, the J call TRBJ1-2, with D unresolved. CDR3 length equals 12 residues. Trimming stripped 2 bases from V and 8 bases from J, with 12 bases between. Germline V CDR1 and CDR2: SQVTM, ANQGSEA. The CDR3 region is CSVESGGRGYTF. The CDR3 DNA is TGCAGCGTTGAATCTGGTGGTCGAGGCTACACCTTC. The full variable domain, its missing parts supplied by reference TRBV29-1 and TRBJ1-2, is SAVISQKPSRDICQRGTSLTIQCQVDSQVTMMFWYRQQPGQSLTLIATANQGSEATYESGFVIDKFPISRPNLTFSTLTVSNMSPEDSSIYLCSVESGGRGYTFGSGTRLTVV.

Ten or more counts support this clonotype. CDR3 sequence: CSAGLAEPYEQYF. In DNA, the CDR3 is TGCAGTGCCGGACTAGCTGAGCCCTACGAGCAGTACTTC. The chain links TRBV20-1 to TRBJ2-7; 8 nucleotides match TRBD2. V lost 6 bases and J lost 2; bases outside the gene matches: 6. Germline CDR1 and CDR2: DFQATT and SNEGSKA (reference sequence). The CDR3 covers 13 residues.

The table lists this clonotype with a few counts. The chain links TRBV12-3 or TRBV12-4 to TRBJ2-2, with D maybe TRBD1 (6 bases). The V end lost 4 bases, the J end lost 1 base, and 19 bases lay between the germline ends. This CDR3 is 18 amino acids long. CDR3 sequence: CASSSWDIFRENTGELFF. CDR3 coding DNA: TGTGCCAGCAGTTCGTGGGACATCTTTCGGGAGAACACCGGGGAGCTGTTTTTT.

The chain links TRBV6-1 to TRBJ2-5; 11 bases map to TRBD1. Trimming removed 5 bases from V and 2 bases from J; junction bases left unmatched: 10. The CDR3 sequence is 17 residues long. Germline values: CDR1 MNHNS, CDR2 SASEGT. The CDR3 DNA follows: TGTGCCAGCAGTACGAGACTGGGGACAGGGGGGCAAGAGACCCAGTACTTC. Protein: CASSTRLGTGGQETQYF.

Note on this clonotype: A read error may produce the germline difference seen at one junction end. This chain links TRBV27 with TRBJ2-2, with D tentatively TRBD2 (6 bases). Germline V CDR1 and CDR2: MNHEY, SMNVEV (reference sequence). CDR3 size: 15 residues. The CDR3: CACSPRLANTGELFF. For the CDR3, the DNA is TGTGCCTGCAGTCCCCGACTAGCGAACACCGGGGAGCTGTTTTTT.

The chain uses TRBV20-1 and TRBJ2-7; 9 positions match TRBD2. This CDR3 contains 15 residues. The germline V gene encodes CDR1 DFQATT and CDR2 SNEGSKA (reference sequence). V shed 5 bases and J 0 bases; nucleotides not matched to a gene: 8. Here the CDR3 reads CSAGGTSRYSYEQYF. DNA for the CDR3: TGCAGTGCTGGGGGGACTAGCCGATACTCCTACGAGCAGTACTTC.

This chain uses TRBV24-1 with TRBJ2-2; 13 bases are a match to TRBD2. Germline CDR1 KGHDR, CDR2 SFDVKD. The CDR3 is 15 residues long. V shed 9 bases, J shed 6 bases, and the junction held 6 bases outside the gene matches. The CDR3 spells CATRPGLAGPGELFF. The CDR3 nucleotides read TGTGCCACCCGGCCGGGACTAGCGGGACCCGGGGAGCTGTTTTTT.

V is TRBV15 and J is TRBJ2-1; 12 bases map to TRBD1. CDR3 length: 13 residues. J was trimmed by 7 bases and V by 9 bases; bases with no gene match: 4. CDR1 is LNHNV, CDR2 YYDKDF, per germline (reference sequence). This CDR3 reads CATTGQGANEQFF. In nucleotides, the CDR3 is TGTGCCACTACGGGACAGGGGGCGAATGAGCAGTTCTTC.